This entry lists 29 T cell receptor beta chains sequenced from one sample in a study of T cell changes during pregnancy in multiple sclerosis. TCRdb's copy holds only in-frame clones and misses some; the assay was immunoSEQ multiplex PCR. The table shows some 50,000 clones, with 90% occurring only once. The sequences come from peripheral blood, collected in the first trimester of pregnancy. These receptor sequences come from a female donor in good health, enrolled as a control in a pregnancy study.

The V and J genes are TRBV14 and TRBJ1-2, with D possibly TRBD1 on 6 matching bases. The V gene's germline CDR1 is SGHDN and CDR2 FVKESK. This CDR3 is 16 amino acids long. V shed 1 base and J shed 6 bases, with 18 bases lying between them. CDR3 protein: CASSQGARTAFNGYTF. The CDR3 nucleotides read TGTGCCAGCAGCCAAGGGGCAAGGACAGCATTTAATGGCTACACCTTC.

This clone was detected once. The V gene is TRBV6-6, the J gene TRBJ2-1, with D tentatively TRBD1 (5 bases). CDR3 length: 14 residues. Germline V CDR1 and CDR2: MNHNY, SVGAGI (reference sequence). Trimming took off 2 bases at V and 6 bases at J, with 11 bases between the two ends. This chain's CDR3 is CASSYPTVGNEQFF. CDR3 in DNA: TGTGCCAGCAGTTACCCGACAGTAGGCAATGAGCAGTTCTTC.

The V gene is TRBV7-9, the J gene TRBJ2-1; TRBD2 aligns across 12 bases. The CDR3 has 19 amino acids. The V gene end was trimmed by 4 bases and the J gene end by 0 bases; junction bases not matched to a gene: 10. Germline values: CDR1 SEHNR, CDR2 FQNEAQ (reference sequence). CDR3 nucleotides: TGTGCCAGCAGCTCCAGACTAGCGGGAGATTATAGCTCCTACAATGAGCAGTTCTTC. It encodes CASSSRLAGDYSSYNEQFF.

The V call is TRBV7-9, the J call TRBJ2-6; 9 bases align to TRBD1. CDR3 length: 17 amino acids. V dropped 5 bases and J dropped 0; count of bases not matched to a gene: 5. CDR1 SEHNR and CDR2 FQNEAQ come from the germline V gene (reference sequence). CDR3 DNA sequence: TGTGCCAGCAGCATCGACAGGGGGTCCTCTGGGGCCAACGTCCTGACTTTC. The encoded protein is CASSIDRGSSGANVLTF.

The chain is built from TRBV5-1 and TRBJ1-1; D might be TRBD1 (5 bases). From germline, CDR1 is SGHRS and CDR2 YFSETQ. This CDR3 is built from 15 residues. Trimming left V 0 bases short and J 1 base short, with 10 bases between. CDR3 loop: CASSLVPQGNTEAFF. CDR3 nucleotides: TGCGCCAGCAGCTTGGTCCCCCAGGGGAACACTGAAGCTTTCTTT. Together with reference TRBV5-1 and TRBJ1-1, the CDR3 gives the full variable domain: KAGVTQTPRYLIKTRGQQVTLSCSPISGHRSVSWYQQTPGQGLQFLFEYFSETQRNKGNFPGRFSGRQFSNSRSEMNVSTLELGDSALYLCASSLVPQGNTEAFFGQGTRLTVV.

This clone showed up just once. This chain joins TRBV18 and TRBJ1-1; D unresolved. Trimming pared 3 bases from V and 2 bases from J, leaving 7 bases between. CDR1 and CDR2 from the germline V gene are KGHSH and LQKENI. This CDR3 has 13 amino acids. The CDR3 coding sequence is TGTGCCAGCTCACCGCACATAAACACTGAAGCTTTCTTT. This sequence encodes CASSPHINTEAFF.

The chain recombines TRBV25-1 with TRBJ2-5, with TRBD2 identical over 9 bases. After removal of 10 bases from V and 5 bases from J, the junction contained 5 bases not matched to a gene. The CDR3 consists of 12 residues. The V gene's germline CDR1 is MGHDK and CDR2 SYGVNS. The CDR3 is CATGLAGETQYF. The CDR3 DNA sequence: TGTGCCACGGGACTAGCTGGGGAGACCCAGTACTTC.

This clone was counted once. The CDR3 here is CASGLVRLDQGREVGEAFF. Written as DNA, the CDR3 is TGTGCTAGTGGTTTGGTACGATTGGACCAAGGGAGGGAGGTGGGTGAAGCTTTCTTT. The genes are TRBV12-5 and TRBJ1-1, with D unresolved. V was trimmed by 0 bases and J by 7 bases, leaving 27 bases between them. Germline V gene lookup returns CDR1 LGHNT and CDR2 FRNRAP. This CDR3 contains 19 residues.

This chain connects TRBV27 to TRBJ1-1; D is undetermined. The CDR3 is 13 amino acids. The germline V and J ends were trimmed by 2 bases and 5 bases, with 9 bases remaining between them. Germline V CDR1 and CDR2: MNHEY, SMNVEV (reference sequence). CDR3 sequence (DNA): TGTGCCAGCAGTTTAGCGGGGAGGACTGAAGCTTTCTTT. Amino acid sequence: CASSLAGRTEAFF.

V and J are TRBV19 and TRBJ2-5; D uncertain. The ends were cut back, 4 bases at V and 0 bases at J, with 6 bases in the middle. CDR1 is LNHDA, CDR2 SQIVND, per germline (reference sequence). This CDR3 is 13 amino acids long. CDR3 coding DNA: TGTGCCAGTAGTAGGCAGTACCAAGAGACCCAGTACTTC. Its protein is CASSRQYQETQYF.

V and J are TRBV9 and TRBJ2-1, with D possibly TRBD2 on 6 matching bases. The CDR3 totals 15 residues. The V end was cut by 5 bases, the J end by 7 bases, with 19 bases between. Looked up from germline, CDR1 is SGDLS and CDR2 is YYNGEE. Here the CDR3 DNA reads TGTGCCAGCAGTACTTCAATACAGGAGGGTAATGAGCAGTTCTTC. Translating gives CASSTSIQEGNEQFF.

V usage is TRBV5-4 and J usage is TRBJ2-3, with unresolved D. Germline values: CDR1 SGHNT, CDR2 YYREEE (reference sequence). V gave up 0 bases and J gave up 4 bases, with 9 bases separating them. The CDR3 contains 14 residues. CDR3 coding DNA: TGTGCCAGCAGCTTGGGATCGACACCAGATACGCAGTATTTT. This codes for CASSLGSTPDTQYF.

The chain combines TRBV6-4 with TRBJ2-3; TRBD2 is a possible D gene (5 bases). The germline V and J ends were trimmed by 7 bases and 0 bases, with 17 bases remaining between them. Per germline, CDR1 MRHNA and CDR2 SNTAGT. The CDR3 extends over 16 amino acids. The CDR3 protein is CASKMEAGSSTDTQYF. As DNA, the CDR3 is TGTGCCAGCAAAATGGAGGCCGGGTCTAGCACAGATACGCAGTATTTT.

This rearrangement joins TRBV2 to TRBJ1-5, with a weak D call TRBD1 (6 bases). This CDR3 is built from 13 residues. Germline-derived CDR1 and CDR2 are SNHLY and FYNNEI. Trimming removed 8 bases from V and 6 bases from J, with 14 bases in between. The CDR3 coding sequence is TGTGCCAGCTGCACAGGGAGGGCTCAGCCCCAGCATTTT. Translated, it gives CASCTGRAQPQHF.

This clone was recorded only once. The chain employs TRBV28 and TRBJ1-1; D remains ambiguous. Germline V gives CDR1 MDHEN, CDR2 SYDVKM. V lost 8 bases and J 2 bases, leaving 9 bases between the germline ends. The CDR3 extends over 12 amino acids. Here the CDR3 DNA reads TGTGCCAGCTTTTCCAGAAACACTGAAGCTTTCTTT. Translating gives CASFSRNTEAFF.

The chain combines TRBV19 with TRBJ2-7, with 8 bases matching TRBD1. The germline CDR1 and CDR2 sequences are LNHDA and SQIVND (reference sequence). The CDR3 covers 15 residues. After removal of 5 bases from V and 1 base from J, the junction contained 7 bases not matched to a gene. The CDR3 reads CASSPRTGISYEQYF. The DNA for the CDR3 is TGTGCCAGTAGTCCCAGGACAGGGATTTCCTACGAGCAGTACTTC.

The J gene is TRBJ2-5, the V gene TRBV9; possibly TRBD2 for D (5 bases). The CDR3 loop spans 13 amino acids. CDR1 is SGDLS, CDR2 YYNGEE, per germline. Between the trimmed V and J ends, which lost 0 bases and 7 bases, there was a span of 10 bases. CDR3 sequence (DNA): TGTGCCAGCAGCGTAGGGACTTCGAGGACCCAGTACTTC. It yields the protein CASSVGTSRTQYF.

The CDR3 loop is CASRPGGSFGNEQFF. DNA for the CDR3: TGTGCCAGCAGACCCGGGGGGTCCTTTGGCAATGAGCAGTTCTTC. This chain links TRBV27 with TRBJ2-1; 7 bases are a match to TRBD2. The V segment lost 6 bases and the J segment 6 bases; nucleotides outside the gene matches: 11. The germline V gene encodes CDR1 MNHEY and CDR2 SMNVEV (reference sequence). This CDR3 region has 15 residues.

This clone has only one observation. The rearrangement joins TRBV21-1 to TRBJ1-3. TRBV21-1 is deemed a pseudogene. This CDR3 region has 17 residues. The DNA for the CDR3 is TGTGCCAGCAGCAAAGGGGGGGGTGGTTCATCTGGAAACACCATATATTTT. It codes for CASSKGGGGSSGNTIYF.

V is TRBV7-9 and J is TRBJ1-3; D gene unclear. The CDR3 runs 14 residues. Germline V lookup: CDR1 SEHNR, CDR2 FQNEAQ (reference sequence). With 3 bases removed from V and 0 bases from J, the gap between germline ends came to 6 bases. This CDR3 reads CASSFPRSGNTIYF. The CDR3 region has the DNA TGTGCCAGCAGCTTCCCCCGCTCTGGAAACACCATATATTTT. The entire variable domain, with the rest obtained from reference TRBV7-9 and TRBJ1-3, is as follows: DTGVSQNPRHKITKRGQNVTFRCDPISEHNRLYWYRQTLGQGPEFLTYFQNEAQLEKSRLLSDRFSAERPKGSFSTLEIQRTEQGDSAMYLCASSFPRSGNTIYFGEGSWLTVV.

This sequence joins TRBV2 and TRBJ2-1, with 8 bases matching TRBD2. This CDR3 contains 14 residues. Germline CDR1 is SNHLY and CDR2 is FYNNEI. With V trimmed by 3 bases and J by 8 bases, 6 bases remained unmatched. CDR3 DNA sequence: TGTGCCAGCAGTGATCCGGGACTAGACGATGAGCAGTTCTTC. Translating gives CASSDPGLDDEQFF. Looking up the rest from reference TRBV2 and TRBJ2-1 gives the full variable domain: EPEVTQTPSHQVTQMGQEVILRCVPISNHLYFYWYRQILGQKVEFLVSFYNNEISEKSEIFDDQFSVERPDGSNFTLKIRSTKLEDSAMYFCASSDPGLDDEQFFGPGTRLTVL.

The rearrangement uses TRBV7-9 and TRBJ2-1; TRBD2 might be the D (6 bases). The CDR3 runs to 18 residues. Per the germline V gene, CDR1 is SEHNR and CDR2 is FQNEAQ (reference sequence). V was trimmed by 7 bases and J by 0 bases, leaving 22 bases between them. This CDR3 reads CASTLVSGGESSYNEQFF. The DNA of the CDR3 is TGTGCCAGCACCCTAGTTAGCGGCGGGGAAAGCTCCTACAATGAGCAGTTCTTC.

The chain joins TRBV5-1 to TRBJ2-7, with TRBD2 matching 16 bases. The CDR3 totals 16 residues. J lost 4 bases, V lost 4 bases, and 5 bases had no gene match. The germline gives CDR1 SGHRS, CDR2 YFSETQ. The CDR3 here is CASSPGLAGGSYEQYF. CDR3 coding DNA: TGCGCCAGCAGCCCGGGACTAGCGGGAGGGAGTTACGAGCAGTACTTC.

The table lists this clone with a count of one. The V call is TRBV11-2, the J call TRBJ2-5; D is unresolved. Germline V gene sequence: CDR1 SGHAT, CDR2 FQNNGV. Trimming left V 4 bases short and J 5 bases short, with 14 bases between. This CDR3 is built from 14 residues. CDR3 in amino acids: CASSSRRVGETQYF. The CDR3 DNA reads TGTGCCAGCAGCTCAAGGAGAGTTGGGGAGACCCAGTACTTC.

The chain links TRBV13 to TRBJ1-2; 10 bases are a match to TRBD1. The V gene end was trimmed by 0 bases and the J gene end by 6 bases; junction bases not matched to a gene: 7. Germline V CDR1 and CDR2: PRHDT, FYEKMQ (reference sequence). This CDR3 has 16 amino acids. CDR3 in amino acids: CASSLGSDRGQDGYTF. In DNA form, the CDR3 reads TGTGCCAGCAGCTTAGGCTCCGACAGGGGGCAGGATGGCTACACCTTC.

V and J are TRBV4-2 and TRBJ2-6, with TRBD2 identical over 7 bases. CDR1 is LGHNA, CDR2 YNFKEQ, per germline. The CDR3 is 16 amino acids. V lost 0 bases and J lost 5; bases outside the gene matches: 4. The CDR3, as DNA: TGTGCCAGCAGCCAAGAGGGGGGGACCTGGGCCAACGTCCTGACTTTC. Translating gives CASSQEGGTWANVLTF.

This clone was found once. V is TRBV11-2 and J is TRBJ2-7; tentative D call: TRBD2 (5 bases). This CDR3 has 17 amino acids. Trimming cost V 4 bases and J 0 bases, with 19 bases left between them. Per the germline V gene, CDR1 is SGHAT and CDR2 is FQNNGV. CDR3 bases: TGTGCCAGCAGCTCGGTCCCCCCGGGGTGGGGCTCCTACGAGCAGTACTTC. It specifies CASSSVPPGWGSYEQYF.

The rearrangement uses TRBV27 and TRBJ2-1; TRBD2 aligns across 11 bases. From germline, CDR1 is MNHEY and CDR2 SMNVEV (reference sequence). The CDR3 sequence is 15 residues long. V shed 8 bases and J 6 bases; nucleotides not matched to a gene: 9. The CDR3 DNA reads TGTGCCAGCGCCCGACTAGCGGGGTGGGGCAATGAGCAGTTCTTC. This sequence encodes CASARLAGWGNEQFF.

This clone was seen once. The chain has TRBV5-1 and TRBJ1-2; 9 nucleotides match TRBD1. Germline V gene data show CDR1 as SGHRS and CDR2 as YFSETQ. The CDR3 covers 16 residues. V was clipped by 3 bases and J by 4 bases; unmatched bases: 10. The CDR3 loop reads CASSSRTGEAVYGYTF. The CDR3, as DNA: TGCGCCAGCAGCTCGAGGACAGGGGAGGCCGTCTATGGCTACACCTTC. Using reference TRBV5-1 and TRBJ1-2 for the parts outside the CDR3, the full variable domain is KAGVTQTPRYLIKTRGQQVTLSCSPISGHRSVSWYQQTPGQGLQFLFEYFSETQRNKGNFPGRFSGRQFSNSRSEMNVSTLELGDSALYLCASSSRTGEAVYGYTFGSGTRLTVV.